The 8 T cell receptor beta chains presented below share a single source sample, sequenced in a study of beta chain features in type 1 diabetes. All of the isolated RNA was reverse transcribed, so expressed TCRB transcripts were sequenced. Data came from immunoSEQ multiplex PCR; TCRdb stores just in-frame clones and leaves some out. The sample shows under 400,000 clones, around 12% of them seen only once. The study, taken as a whole, reports: All four CD4+ subsets from Type 1 diabetes patients carried moderately but significantly shorter TCRB CDR3s.

These receptors are not linked to any known antigen. Specimen: naive CD4+ T cells from blood. These receptors came from a woman aged 18-29 years with type 1 diabetes.

V gene TRBV19 combines with J gene TRBJ2-7; no definite D call. Per germline, CDR1 LNHDA and CDR2 SQIVND (reference sequence). Between the trimmed V and J ends, which lost 6 bases and 0 bases, there was a span of 15 bases. This CDR3 spans 15 amino acids. The CDR3 DNA reads as TGTGCCAGTAGCCCGAGTCGGGTCGCCTCCTACGAGCAGTACTTC. Amino acid sequence: CASSPSRVASYEQYF.

A few counts support this clone. The rearrangement links TRBV18 to TRBJ1-2; no definite D call. CDR1 is KGHSH, CDR2 LQKENI, per germline. The CDR3 spans 13 residues. The V and J ends lost 0 bases and 3 bases respectively, with 5 bases between them. The CDR3 spells CASSPPAHYGYTF. The DNA for the CDR3 is TGTGCCAGCTCACCACCGGCCCACTATGGCTACACCTTC.

This chain uses TRBV20-1 with TRBJ2-7; no definite D call. V was clipped by 6 bases and J by 10 bases, with 10 bases between them. CDR3 length: 9 amino acids. In germline, CDR1 is DFQATT, CDR2 SNEGSKA (reference sequence). CDR3: CSAGGSQYF. Here the CDR3 DNA reads TGCAGTGCAGGCGGTAGTCAGTACTTC.

The J gene is TRBJ2-1, the V gene TRBV5-4, with 7 bases matching TRBD2. Germline V gene lookup returns CDR1 SGHNT and CDR2 YYREEE (reference sequence). The CDR3 runs to 14 residues. V shed 4 bases, J shed 1 base, and the junction held 2 bases outside the gene matches. Here the CDR3 DNA reads TGTGCCAGCAGCCAAGCGGGGTCCTACAATGAGCAGTTCTTC. This sequence encodes CASSQAGSYNEQFF.

Written as DNA, the CDR3 is TGCGCCAGCAGCTTGGGACAGGGAAAGAGTAATTCACCCCTCCACTTT. Translation: CASSLGQGKSNSPLHF. This chain links TRBV5-1 with TRBJ1-6; 7 nucleotides align to TRBD1. The germline V gene encodes CDR1 SGHRS and CDR2 YFSETQ. Trimming took 0 bases from V and 6 from J; bases not matched to a gene: 6. The CDR3 is 16 residues long.

The sample holds a few counts of this clone. The rearrangement joins TRBV6-5 to TRBJ2-2; TRBD2 matches 7 bases. J lost 6 bases, V lost 2 bases, and 9 bases had no gene match. Per the germline V gene, CDR1 is MNHEY and CDR2 is SVGAGI. The CDR3 totals 16 residues. The CDR3 protein is CASSYLPPGRAGELFF. DNA for the CDR3: TGTGCCAGCAGTTACCTACCCCCAGGGAGGGCCGGGGAGCTGTTTTTT.

The gene calls are TRBV7-2 and TRBJ1-2, with 7 bases matching TRBD1. Germline assignment: CDR1 SGHTA and CDR2 FQGNSA. This CDR3 is 14 amino acids long. J lost 7 bases, V lost 1 base, and 6 bases had no gene match. The CDR3 region has the DNA TGTGCCAGCAGCTTAGTAGGAGGGGGCAGTGGCTACACCTTC. The encoded protein is CASSLVGGGSGYTF. Variable domain in full (rest from reference TRBV7-2 and TRBJ1-2): GAGVSQSPSNKVTEKGKDVELRCDPISGHTALYWYRQSLGQGLEFLIYFQGNSAPDKSGLPSDRFSAERTGGSVSTLTIQRTQQEDSAVYLCASSLVGGGSGYTFGSGTRLTVV.

The chain recombines TRBV7-9 with TRBJ1-2, with 8 bases matching TRBD1. The CDR3 has 14 amino acids. CDR1 is SEHNR and CDR2 is FQNEAQ in the germline V gene (reference sequence). Unmatched junction bases numbered 1, after V lost 1 base and J lost 3 bases. The CDR3 DNA reads TGTGCCAGCAGCTTAGTGACAGGGGACTATGGCTACACCTTC. It yields the protein CASSLVTGDYGYTF.